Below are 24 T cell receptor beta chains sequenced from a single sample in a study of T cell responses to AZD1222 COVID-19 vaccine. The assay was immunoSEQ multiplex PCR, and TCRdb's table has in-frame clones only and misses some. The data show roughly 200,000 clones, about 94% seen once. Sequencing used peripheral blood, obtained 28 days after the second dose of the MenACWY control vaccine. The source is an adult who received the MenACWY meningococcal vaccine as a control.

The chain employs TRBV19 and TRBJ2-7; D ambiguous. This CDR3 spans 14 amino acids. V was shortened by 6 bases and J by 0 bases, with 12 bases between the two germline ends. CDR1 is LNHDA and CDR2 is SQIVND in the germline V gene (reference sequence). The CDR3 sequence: CASRPHLSSYEQYF. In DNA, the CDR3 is TGTGCCAGTAGGCCACACCTTAGCTCCTACGAGCAGTACTTC. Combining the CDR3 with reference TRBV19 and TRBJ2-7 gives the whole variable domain DGGITQSPKYLFRKEGQNVTLSCEQNLNHDAMYWYRQDPGQGLRLIYYSQIVNDFQKGDIAEGYSVSREKKESFPLTVTSAQKNPTAFYLCASRPHLSSYEQYFGPGTRLTVT.

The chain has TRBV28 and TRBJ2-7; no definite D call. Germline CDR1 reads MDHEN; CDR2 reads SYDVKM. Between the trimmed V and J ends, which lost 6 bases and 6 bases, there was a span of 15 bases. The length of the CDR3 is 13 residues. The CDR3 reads CASSSILKSEQYF. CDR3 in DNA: TGTGCCAGCAGCTCCATATTAAAAAGCGAGCAGTACTTC.

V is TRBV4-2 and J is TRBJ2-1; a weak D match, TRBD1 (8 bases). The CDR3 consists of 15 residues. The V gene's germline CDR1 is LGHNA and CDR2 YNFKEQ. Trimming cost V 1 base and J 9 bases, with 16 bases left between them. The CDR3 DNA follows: TGTGCCAGCAGCCAAGTGACGACAGGGGAGGGTGAGCAGTTCTTC. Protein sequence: CASSQVTTGEGEQFF.

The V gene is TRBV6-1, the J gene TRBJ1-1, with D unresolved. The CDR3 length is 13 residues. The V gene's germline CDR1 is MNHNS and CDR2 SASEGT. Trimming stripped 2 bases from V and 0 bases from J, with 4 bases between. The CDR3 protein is CASSEWLNTEAFF. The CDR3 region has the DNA TGTGCCAGCAGTGAATGGTTGAACACTGAAGCTTTCTTT.

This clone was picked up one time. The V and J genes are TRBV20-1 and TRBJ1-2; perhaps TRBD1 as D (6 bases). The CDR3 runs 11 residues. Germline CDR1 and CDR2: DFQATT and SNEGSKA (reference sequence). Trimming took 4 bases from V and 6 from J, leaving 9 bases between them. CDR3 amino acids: CSANRVHGYTF. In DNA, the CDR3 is TGCAGTGCTAACAGGGTACATGGCTACACCTTC.

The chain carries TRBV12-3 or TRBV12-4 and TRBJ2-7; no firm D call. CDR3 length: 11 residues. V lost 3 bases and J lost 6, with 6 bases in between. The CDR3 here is CASSLGVEQYF. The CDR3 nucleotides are TGTGCCAGCAGTTTGGGTGTCGAGCAGTACTTC.

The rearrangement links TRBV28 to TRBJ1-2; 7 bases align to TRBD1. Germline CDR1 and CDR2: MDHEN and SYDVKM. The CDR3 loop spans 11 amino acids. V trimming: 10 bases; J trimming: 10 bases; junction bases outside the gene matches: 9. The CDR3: CAIGQDGVYTF. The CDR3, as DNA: TGTGCCATTGGACAGGATGGTGTCTACACCTTC.

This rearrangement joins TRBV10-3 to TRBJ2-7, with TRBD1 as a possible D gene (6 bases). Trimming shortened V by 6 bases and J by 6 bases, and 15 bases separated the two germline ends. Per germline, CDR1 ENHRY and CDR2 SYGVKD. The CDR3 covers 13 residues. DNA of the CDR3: TGTGCCATCAGGGAAACAGGGAACAGCGAGCAGTACTTC. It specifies CAIRETGNSEQYF.

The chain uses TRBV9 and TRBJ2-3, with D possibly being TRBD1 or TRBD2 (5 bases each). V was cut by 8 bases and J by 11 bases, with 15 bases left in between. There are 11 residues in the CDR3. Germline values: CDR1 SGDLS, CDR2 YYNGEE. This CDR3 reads CARAGAPGQYF. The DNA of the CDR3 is TGTGCCAGGGCCGGGGCTCCCGGGCAGTATTTT.

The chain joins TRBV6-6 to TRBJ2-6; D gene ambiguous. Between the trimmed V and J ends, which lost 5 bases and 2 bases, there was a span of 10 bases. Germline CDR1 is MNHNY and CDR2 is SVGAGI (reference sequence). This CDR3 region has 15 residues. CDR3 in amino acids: CASSKDGAGANVLTF. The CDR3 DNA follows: TGTGCCAGCAGTAAGGACGGCGCTGGGGCCAACGTCCTGACTTTC.

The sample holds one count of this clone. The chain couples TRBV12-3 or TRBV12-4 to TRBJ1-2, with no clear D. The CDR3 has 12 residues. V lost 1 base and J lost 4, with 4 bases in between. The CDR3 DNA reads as TGTGCCAGCAGTTTAGGCCTCTATGGCTACACCTTC. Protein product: CASSLGLYGYTF.

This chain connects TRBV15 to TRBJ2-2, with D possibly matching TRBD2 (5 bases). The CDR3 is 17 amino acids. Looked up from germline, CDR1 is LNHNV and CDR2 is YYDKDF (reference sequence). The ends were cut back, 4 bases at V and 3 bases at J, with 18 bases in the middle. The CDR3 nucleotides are TGTGCCACCAGCAAACCCCCCGGGGTTGGGTACACCGGGGAGCTGTTTTTT. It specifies CATSKPPGVGYTGELFF.

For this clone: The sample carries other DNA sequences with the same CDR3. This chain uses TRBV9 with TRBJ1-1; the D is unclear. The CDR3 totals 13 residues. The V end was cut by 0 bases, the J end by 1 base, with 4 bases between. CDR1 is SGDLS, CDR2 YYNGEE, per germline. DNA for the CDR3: TGTGCCAGCAGCGTAGGTAGGAACACTGAAGCTTTCTTT. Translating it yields CASSVGRNTEAFF.

DNA of the CDR3: TGTGCCAGCAGTTTCGGGTTCGGGACCTCCTACGAGCAGTACTTC. It yields the protein CASSFGFGTSYEQYF. This chain links TRBV27 with TRBJ2-7; TRBD1 or TRBD2 may be the D gene (5 bases each). With 3 bases removed from V and 0 bases from J, the gap between germline ends came to 12 bases. CDR1 and CDR2 from the germline V gene are MNHEY and SMNVEV (reference sequence). The CDR3 consists of 15 residues.

This CDR3 reads CASSETGQGYGYTF. CDR3 DNA: TGTGCCAGCAGTGAAACCGGGCAGGGCTATGGCTACACCTTC. The V call is TRBV2, the J call TRBJ1-2; D might be TRBD1 (5 bases). CDR3 size: 14 residues. Germline loops: CDR1 SNHLY, CDR2 FYNNEI. With 2 bases removed from V and 4 bases from J, the gap between germline ends came to 11 bases.

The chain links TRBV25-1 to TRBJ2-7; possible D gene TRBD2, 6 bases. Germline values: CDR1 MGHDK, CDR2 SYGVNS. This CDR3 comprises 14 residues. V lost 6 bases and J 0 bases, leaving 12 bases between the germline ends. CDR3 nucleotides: TGTGCCAGCAGGGGACTCGTGAGCTCCTACGAGCAGTACTTC. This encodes CASRGLVSSYEQYF.

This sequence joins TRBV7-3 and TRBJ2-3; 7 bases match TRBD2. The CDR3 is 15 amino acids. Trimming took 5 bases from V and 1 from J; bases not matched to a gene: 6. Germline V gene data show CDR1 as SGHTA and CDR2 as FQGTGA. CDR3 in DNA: TGTGCCAGCAGCCAGTTCAGCGGGGGCACAGATACGCAGTATTTT. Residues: CASSQFSGGTDTQYF.

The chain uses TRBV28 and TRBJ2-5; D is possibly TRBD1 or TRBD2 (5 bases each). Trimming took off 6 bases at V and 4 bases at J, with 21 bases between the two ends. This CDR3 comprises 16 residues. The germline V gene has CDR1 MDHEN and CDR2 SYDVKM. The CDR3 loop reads CASSPAGVRGRETQYF. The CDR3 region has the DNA TGTGCCAGCAGCCCCGCCGGGGTGAGGGGTCGAGAGACCCAGTACTTC.

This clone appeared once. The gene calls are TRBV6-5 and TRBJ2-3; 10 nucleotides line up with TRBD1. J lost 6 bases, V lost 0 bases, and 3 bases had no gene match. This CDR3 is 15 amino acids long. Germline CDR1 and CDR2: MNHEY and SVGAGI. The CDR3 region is CASSYSTGGMDTQYF. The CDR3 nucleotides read TGTGCCAGCAGTTACTCGACAGGGGGCATGGATACGCAGTATTTT.

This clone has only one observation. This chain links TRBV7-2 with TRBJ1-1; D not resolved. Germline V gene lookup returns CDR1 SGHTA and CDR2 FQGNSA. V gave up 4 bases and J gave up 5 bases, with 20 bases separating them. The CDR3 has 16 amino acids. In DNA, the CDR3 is TGTGCCAGCAGCTCCATGGTGAGGGCCCTGGGGACTGAAGCTTTCTTT. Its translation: CASSSMVRALGTEAFF.

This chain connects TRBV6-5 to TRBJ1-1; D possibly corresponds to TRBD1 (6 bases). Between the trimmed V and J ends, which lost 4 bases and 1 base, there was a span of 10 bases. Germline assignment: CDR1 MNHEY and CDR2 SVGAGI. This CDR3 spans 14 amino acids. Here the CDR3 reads CASSSGQSNTEAFF. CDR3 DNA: TGTGCCAGCAGTTCAGGACAGTCGAACACTGAAGCTTTCTTT.

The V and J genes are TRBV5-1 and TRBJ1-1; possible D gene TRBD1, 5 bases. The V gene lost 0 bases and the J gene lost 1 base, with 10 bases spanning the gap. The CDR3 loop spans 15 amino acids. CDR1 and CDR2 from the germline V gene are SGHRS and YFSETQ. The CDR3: CASSLAGTENTEAFF. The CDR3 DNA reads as TGCGCCAGCAGCTTGGCCGGGACGGAGAACACTGAAGCTTTCTTT.

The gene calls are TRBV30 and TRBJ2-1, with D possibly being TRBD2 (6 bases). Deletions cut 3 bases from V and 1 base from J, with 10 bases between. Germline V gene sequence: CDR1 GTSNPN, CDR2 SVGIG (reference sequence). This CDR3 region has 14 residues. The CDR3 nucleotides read TGTGCCTGGAGCCATGGGGGGTCCTACAATGAGCAGTTCTTC. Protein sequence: CAWSHGGSYNEQFF.

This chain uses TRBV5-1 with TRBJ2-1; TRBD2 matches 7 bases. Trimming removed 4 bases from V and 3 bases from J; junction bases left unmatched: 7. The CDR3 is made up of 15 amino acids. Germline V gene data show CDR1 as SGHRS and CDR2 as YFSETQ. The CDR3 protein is CASSPGAGRYNEQFF. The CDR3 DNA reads TGCGCCAGCAGCCCAGGAGCGGGGCGCTACAATGAGCAGTTCTTC. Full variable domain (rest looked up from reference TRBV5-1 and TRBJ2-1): KAGVTQTPRYLIKTRGQQVTLSCSPISGHRSVSWYQQTPGQGLQFLFEYFSETQRNKGNFPGRFSGRQFSNSRSEMNVSTLELGDSALYLCASSPGAGRYNEQFFGPGTRLTVL.